These T cell receptor beta chains were read from a single sample in a study of cytomegalovirus exposure and HLA in healthy donors. The protocol was immunoSEQ multiplex PCR, while the TCRdb copy is restricted to in-frame clones and leaves out a portion. The top ten hold roughly 3% of the sample, which has roughly 150,000 clones, 88% seen once. Sequencing used PBMCs. These receptor sequences come from a man aged 18 to 35 in good health and CMV-seronegative. The CDR3 runs from the conserved cysteine through the conserved F or W. Each record gives: V gene, J gene, D gene, clone size, CDR3 protein, CDR3 DNA. D genes are given only for firm matches. Size tells how often a clone was seen (once, few, many) or the class of an expanded clone, and some rows leave it out.

V: TRBV5-1; J: TRBJ2-1; D: TRBD2; size: -; CDR3: CASSLPGRVSINEQFF; DNA: TGCGCCAGCAGCTTGCCGGGGAGGGTTTCAATCAATGAGCAGTTCTTC
V: TRBV27; J: TRBJ1-5; D: -; size: -; CDR3: CASSLWGRGSNQPQHF; DNA: TGTGCCAGCAGTTTATGGGGCAGGGGAAGCAATCAGCCCCAGCATTTT
V: TRBV27; J: TRBJ2-1; D: -; size: -; CDR3: CASSLGEGDNEQFF; DNA: TGTGCCAGCAGTTTGGGGGAGGGGGACAATGAGCAGTTCTTC
V: TRBV11-2; J: TRBJ2-2; D: TRBD1; size: -; CDR3: CASSLYYRGKTGELFF; DNA: TGTGCCAGCAGCTTATATTACAGGGGGAAAACCGGGGAGCTGTTTTTT
V: TRBV19; J: TRBJ1-1; D: -; size: once; CDR3: CASSMPQTMNTEAFF; DNA: TGTGCCAGTAGTATGCCCCAGACTATGAACACTGAAGCTTTCTTT
V: TRBV29-1; J: TRBJ1-1; D: -; size: -; CDR3: CSVGQRNTEAFF; DNA: TGCAGCGTCGGACAGAGAAACACTGAAGCTTTCTTT
V: TRBV4-3; J: TRBJ1-4; D: -; size: once; CDR3: CASSQDRLELQANEKLFF; DNA: TGCGCCAGCAGCCAAGACAGGTTAGAACTACAGGCTAATGAAAAACTGTTTTTT
V: TRBV6-1; J: TRBJ2-2; D: TRBD1; size: -; CDR3: CASSEFFLGTGNHGELFF; DNA: TGTGCCAGCAGTGAATTTTTTTTAGGGACAGGGAATCACGGGGAGCTGTTTTTT
V: TRBV6-5; J: TRBJ1-5; D: -; size: -; CDR3: CASSGTPNQPQHF; DNA: TGTGCCAGCAGCGGGACACCTAATCAGCCCCAGCATTTT
V: TRBV19; J: TRBJ1-3; D: -; size: -; CDR3: CASTTGTSGNTIYF; DNA: TGTGCCAGTACTACAGGGACCTCTGGAAACACCATATATTTT
V: TRBV13; J: TRBJ1-2; D: -; size: once; CDR3: CASSSSRQGTLNYGYTF; DNA: TGTGCCAGCAGCTCCTCCCGGCAGGGTACTCTAAACTATGGCTACACCTTC
V: TRBV2; J: TRBJ1-4; D: -; size: -; CDR3: CASSELELREKLFF; DNA: TGTGCCAGCAGTGAATTAGAGTTACGGGAAAAACTGTTTTTT
V: TRBV5-4; J: TRBJ2-1; D: TRBD1; size: -; CDR3: CASSLYAGTALSTYNEQFF; DNA: TGTGCCAGCAGCTTGTACGCCGGGACAGCCTTGAGTACCTACAATGAGCAGTTCTTC